This T cell receptor (beta chain) was recovered during a study of cytomegalovirus exposure and HLA in healthy donors. The PCR contained 60 Vbeta and 13 Jbeta primers. Generated by immunoSEQ multiplex PCR, the TCRdb table keeps only in-frame clones and is missing some. The top ten clones hold 2.4% of a sample with some 76,000 clones, about 81% of them seen once. V was pared by 5 bases and J by 1 base, with 9 bases of the junction left unmatched. The CDR3 has 18 residues. CDR1 is LNHDA and CDR2 is SQIVND in the germline V gene (reference sequence). The material sequenced was PBMCs. The chain recombines TRBV19 with TRBJ2-2; 11 bases agree with TRBD2. This clonotype was sampled from a woman aged 50 to 60 in good health and CMV-seronegative. The CDR3 nucleotides read TGTGCCAGTAGTCCCCGGGGGACTAGCGGTGAGAACACCGGGGAGCTGTTTTTT. It encodes CASSPRGTSGENTGELFF.